The 8 T cell receptor beta chains below all came from one sample that was sequenced in a study of blood T cell repertoires in COVID-19. Sequencing was performed with immunoSEQ multiplex PCR; in TCRdb, only in-frame clones are kept and a portion is missing. The repertoire holds under 200,000 clones, with approximately 85% as singletons. Input material: peripheral blood. These receptors all stem from an older woman with COVID-19, enrolled during active disease.

This chain links TRBV19 with TRBJ1-1, with a possible D match to TRBD1 (5 bases). V gave up 10 bases and J gave up 3 bases, with 15 bases separating them. CDR1 and CDR2 from the germline V gene are LNHDA and SQIVND (reference sequence). The CDR3 is made up of 13 amino acids. CDR3 protein: CATRIEGDTEAFF. The CDR3 DNA reads as TGTGCCACCCGTATAGAAGGGGACACTGAAGCTTTCTTT. The full variable domain, completed using reference TRBV19 and TRBJ1-1, is DGGITQSPKYLFRKEGQNVTLSCEQNLNHDAMYWYRQDPGQGLRLIYYSQIVNDFQKGDIAEGYSVSREKKESFPLTVTSAQKNPTAFYLCATRIEGDTEAFFGQGTRLTVV.

The chain is built from TRBV19 and TRBJ1-5, with 10 bases fitting TRBD1. Germline CDR1 and CDR2: LNHDA and SQIVND (reference sequence). J was trimmed by 2 bases and V by 6 bases; bases with no gene match: 13. The CDR3 is 18 residues long. In nucleotides, the CDR3 is TGTGCCAGTAGCAGCCTGGGACAGGGGAATTCGGGCAATCAGCCCCAGCATTTT. It yields the protein CASSSLGQGNSGNQPQHF. The full variable domain, its missing parts supplied by reference TRBV19 and TRBJ1-5, is DGGITQSPKYLFRKEGQNVTLSCEQNLNHDAMYWYRQDPGQGLRLIYYSQIVNDFQKGDIAEGYSVSREKKESFPLTVTSAQKNPTAFYLCASSSLGQGNSGNQPQHFGDGTRLSIL.

This chain connects TRBV5-5 to TRBJ1-1, with 10 bases fitting TRBD1. This CDR3 contains 14 residues. The germline V gene encodes CDR1 SGHKS and CDR2 YYEKEE (reference sequence). J was trimmed by 6 bases and V by 4 bases; bases with no gene match: 6. The CDR3 DNA sequence: TGTGCCAGCAGCACGATAGGACAGGGGGCTGAAGCTTTCTTT. It is translated as CASSTIGQGAEAFF.

This chain links TRBV7-3 with TRBJ1-5; 11 bases align to TRBD1. Germline values: CDR1 SGHTA, CDR2 FQGTGA. The CDR3 spans 13 residues. V lost 9 bases to trimming and J lost 3 bases; unmatched junction nucleotides: 1. CDR3 protein: CASGQGANQPQHF. The CDR3 bases are TGTGCCAGTGGACAGGGGGCCAATCAGCCCCAGCATTTT.

This chain connects TRBV4-1 to TRBJ2-6; TRBD1 is a possible D gene (6 bases). CDR1 and CDR2 from the germline V gene are MGHRA and YSYEKL. The V end lost 0 bases, the J end lost 0 bases, and 12 bases lay between the germline ends. The CDR3 sequence is 18 residues long. The CDR3 coding sequence is TGCGCCAGCAGCCAAGATCGGACAGCCTCCTCTGGGGCCAACGTCCTGACTTTC. Translating gives CASSQDRTASSGANVLTF.

V and J are TRBV5-1 and TRBJ1-6, with no clear D. V was clipped by 5 bases and J by 7 bases, with 13 bases between them. The CDR3 covers 14 residues. Germline V gives CDR1 SGHRS, CDR2 YFSETQ. The CDR3 loop is CASRGGDANSPLHF. The CDR3 DNA reads TGCGCCAGCAGGGGAGGTGACGCAAATTCACCCCTCCACTTT.

This clone was counted a few times. CDR3: CASSVTGAEQYV. In nucleotides, the CDR3 is TGTGCCAGCTCAGTTACAGGGGCCGAGCAGTACGTC. The chain links TRBV18 to TRBJ2-7; TRBD1 agrees at 7 bases. J lost 6 bases, V lost 5 bases, and 4 bases had no gene match. The CDR3 covers 12 residues. The germline CDR1 and CDR2 sequences are KGHSH and LQKENI.

The rearrangement uses TRBV5-4 and TRBJ2-3; 8 nucleotides align to TRBD1. The CDR3 sequence is 15 residues long. Germline CDR1 SGHNT, CDR2 YYREEE (reference sequence). The V and J ends lost 5 bases and 5 bases, in that order; junction bases with no gene match: 10. The CDR3 sequence is CASRSGTGGGDTQYF. In DNA form, the CDR3 reads TGTGCCAGCAGGTCCGGGACAGGAGGGGGAGATACGCAGTATTTT. The full variable domain, with the rest looked up from reference TRBV5-4 and TRBJ2-3, is ETGVTQSPTHLIKTRGQQVTLRCSSQSGHNTVSWYQQALGQGPQFIFQYYREEENGRGNFPPRFSGLQFPNYSSELNVNALELDDSALYLCASRSGTGGGDTQYFGPGTRLTVL.